The present TCR beta chain was sequenced within a study of CD8 T cells in ankylosing spondylitis. Whole-study results and caveats: The clones that were linked to disease were reported to be significantly enriched in matched synovial fluid samples from ankylosing spondylitis patients. Clones linked with disease were CD8+ and fairly uncommon in the peripheral blood. What seemed typical of ankylosing spondylitis blood was a TCR beta motif built from several highly homologous variants.

Using quantitative 5'-RACE with molecular barcodes, the authors made TCR beta libraries. Using its own MiXCR run on the 5' RACE reads, TCRdb lists one record per CDR3 protein. The table records approximately 540,000 distinct CDR3 sequences, approximately 12% of them present only once. On this clonotype: Its antigen is unknown.

Germline V gives CDR1 SNHLY, CDR2 FYNNEI. Trimming took off 4 bases at V and 8 bases at J, with 33 bases between the two ends. The CDR3 spans 19 residues. The rearrangement joins TRBV2 to TRBJ2-7; TRBD2 might be the D (6 bases). The sample consisted of blood, either unsorted or a sorted T cell fraction (not recorded which). This TCR derives from a male donor with ankylosing spondylitis. The CDR3 reads CASSGRGRDYSILRLKQYF. As DNA, the CDR3 is TGTGCCAGCAGTGGTCGGGGGAGAGACTATTCCATCCTACGATTAAAGCAGTACTTC.